The source of this TCR beta chain is a study of blood T cells in healthy people across ages. A sample-barcoded 5' primer and a J-beta primer mix were used in a second PCR of about 6 to 11 cycles. One entry per CDR3 protein results from TCRdb running MiXCR on the 5' RACE reads. The data show approximately 1,700,000 distinct CDR3 sequences, around 42% seen once. This clonotype was counted between two and nine times. The sequence derives from a human donor in good health. Material: blood.

The CDR3 sequence: CASSSHPTGVPYNEQFF. The CDR3 nucleotides read TGTGCCAGCAGCTCCCACCCCACAGGGGTCCCCTACAATGAGCAGTTCTTC. The rearrangement joins TRBV7-6 to TRBJ2-1; 7 bases match TRBD1. The CDR3 spans 17 residues. Germline values: CDR1 SGHVS, CDR2 FNYEAQ. Trimming took 4 bases from V and 2 from J; bases not matched to a gene: 11.